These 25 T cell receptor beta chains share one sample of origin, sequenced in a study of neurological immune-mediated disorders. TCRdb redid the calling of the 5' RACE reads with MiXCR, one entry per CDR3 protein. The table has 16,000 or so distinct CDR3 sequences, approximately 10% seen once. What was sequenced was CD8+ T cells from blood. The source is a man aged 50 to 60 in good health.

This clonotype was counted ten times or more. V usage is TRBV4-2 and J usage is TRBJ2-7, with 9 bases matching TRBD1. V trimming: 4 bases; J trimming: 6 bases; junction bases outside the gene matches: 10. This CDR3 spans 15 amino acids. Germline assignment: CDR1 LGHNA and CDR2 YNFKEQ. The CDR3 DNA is TGTGCCAGCAGCCCTCTACAGGGGGCTTTACGCGAGCAGTACTTC. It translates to CASSPLQGALREQYF.

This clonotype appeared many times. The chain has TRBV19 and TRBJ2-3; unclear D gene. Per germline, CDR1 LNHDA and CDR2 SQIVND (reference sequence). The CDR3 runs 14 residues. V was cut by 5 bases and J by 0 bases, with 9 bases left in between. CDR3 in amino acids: CASSLIQSTDTQYF. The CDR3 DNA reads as TGTGCCAGTAGTCTCATCCAGAGCACAGATACGCAGTATTTT.

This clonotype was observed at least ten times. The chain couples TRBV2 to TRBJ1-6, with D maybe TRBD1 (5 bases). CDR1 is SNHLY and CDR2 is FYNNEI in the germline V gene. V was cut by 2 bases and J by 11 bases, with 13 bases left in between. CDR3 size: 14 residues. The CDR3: CASSELGTQTPLHF. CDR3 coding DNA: TGTGCCAGCAGTGAATTGGGGACGCAGACACCCCTCCACTTT.

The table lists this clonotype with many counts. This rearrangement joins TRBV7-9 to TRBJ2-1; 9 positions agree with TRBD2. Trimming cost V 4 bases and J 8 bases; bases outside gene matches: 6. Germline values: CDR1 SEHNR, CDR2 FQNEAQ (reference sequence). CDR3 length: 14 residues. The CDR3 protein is CASSSLSGRYEQFF. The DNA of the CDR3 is TGTGCCAGCAGCTCACTTAGCGGGAGATATGAGCAGTTCTTC.

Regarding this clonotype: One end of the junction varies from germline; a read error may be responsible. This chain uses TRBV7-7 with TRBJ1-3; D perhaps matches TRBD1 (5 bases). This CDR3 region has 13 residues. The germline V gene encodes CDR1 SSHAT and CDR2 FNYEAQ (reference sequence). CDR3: CASSLLDSPILYF. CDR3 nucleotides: TGTGCTAGCAGCTTACTCGACAGTCCAATTTTGTATTTT.

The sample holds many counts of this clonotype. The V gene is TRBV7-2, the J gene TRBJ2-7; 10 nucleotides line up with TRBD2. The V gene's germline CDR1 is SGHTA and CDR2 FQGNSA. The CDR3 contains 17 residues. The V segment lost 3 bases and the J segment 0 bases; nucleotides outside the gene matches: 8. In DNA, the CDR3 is TGTGCCAGCAGCTTTCATTCAGCGGGAGGGAGCTCCTACGAGCAGTACTTC. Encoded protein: CASSFHSAGGSSYEQYF.

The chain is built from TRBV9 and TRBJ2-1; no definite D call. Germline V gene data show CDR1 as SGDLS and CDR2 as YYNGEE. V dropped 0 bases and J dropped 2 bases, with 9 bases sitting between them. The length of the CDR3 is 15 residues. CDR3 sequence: CASSVGGATYNEQFF. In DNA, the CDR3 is TGTGCCAGCAGCGTAGGCGGTGCTACCTACAATGAGCAGTTCTTC.

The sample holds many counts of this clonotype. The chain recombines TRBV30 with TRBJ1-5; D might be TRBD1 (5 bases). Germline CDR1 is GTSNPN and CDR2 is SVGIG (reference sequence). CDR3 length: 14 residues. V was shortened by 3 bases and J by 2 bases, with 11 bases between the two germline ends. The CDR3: CAWSGGRGNQPQHF. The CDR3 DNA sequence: TGTGCCTGGAGCGGGGGTCGGGGCAATCAGCCCCAGCATTTT. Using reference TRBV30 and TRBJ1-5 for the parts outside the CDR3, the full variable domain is SQTIHQWPATLVQPVGSPLSLECTVEGTSNPNLYWYRQAAGRGLQLLFYSVGIGQISSEVPQNLSASRPQDRQFILSSKKLLLSDSGFYLCAWSGGRGNQPQHFGDGTRLSIL.

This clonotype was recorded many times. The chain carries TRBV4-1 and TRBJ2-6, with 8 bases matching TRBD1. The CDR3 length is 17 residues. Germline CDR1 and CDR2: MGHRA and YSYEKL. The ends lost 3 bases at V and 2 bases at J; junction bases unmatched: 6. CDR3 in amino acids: CASSQTGAGTGANVLTF. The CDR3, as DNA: TGCGCCAGCAGCCAGACAGGGGCCGGGACTGGGGCCAACGTCCTGACTTTC.

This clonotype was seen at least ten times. The CDR3 loop is CAAGGGSPYNEQFF. In nucleotides, the CDR3 is TGTGCCGCGGGCGGCGGGAGTCCATACAATGAGCAGTTCTTC. The rearrangement joins TRBV28 to TRBJ2-1, with TRBD2 matching 7 bases. Germline loops: CDR1 MDHEN, CDR2 SYDVKM. There are 14 residues in the CDR3. V lost 11 bases to trimming and J lost 4 bases; unmatched junction nucleotides: 11.

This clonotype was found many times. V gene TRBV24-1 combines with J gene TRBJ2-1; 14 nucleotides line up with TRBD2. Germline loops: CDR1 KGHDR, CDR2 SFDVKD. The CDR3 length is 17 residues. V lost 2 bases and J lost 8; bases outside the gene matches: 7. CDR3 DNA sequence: TGTGCCACCAGTGATTCCGGGACTAGCGGGAGTAAAGATGAGCAGTTCTTC. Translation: CATSDSGTSGSKDEQFF.

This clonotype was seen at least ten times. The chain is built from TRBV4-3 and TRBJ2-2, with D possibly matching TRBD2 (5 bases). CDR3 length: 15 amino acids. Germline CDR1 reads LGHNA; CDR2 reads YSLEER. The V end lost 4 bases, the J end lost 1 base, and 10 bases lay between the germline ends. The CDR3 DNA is TGCGCCAGCAGCCCCCTCGCGGGGAACACCGGGGAGCTGTTTTTT. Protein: CASSPLAGNTGELFF.

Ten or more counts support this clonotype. Here the CDR3 reads CASSSRQGGYEQYF. The CDR3 DNA is TGTGCCAGCAGCTCCCGACAGGGGGGCTACGAGCAGTACTTC. The chain couples TRBV7-9 to TRBJ2-7; 9 nucleotides line up with TRBD1. The germline CDR1 and CDR2 sequences are SEHNR and FQNEAQ (reference sequence). This CDR3 is built from 14 residues. The junction had 4 bases not matched to a gene; V was cut back by 4 bases and J by 3 bases.

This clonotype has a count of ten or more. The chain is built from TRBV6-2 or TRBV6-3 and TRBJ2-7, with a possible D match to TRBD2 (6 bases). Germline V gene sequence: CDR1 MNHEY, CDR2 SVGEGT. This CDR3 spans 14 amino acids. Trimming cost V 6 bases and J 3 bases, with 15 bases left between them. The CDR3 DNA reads TGTGCCAGCAGCGCCCCGGGACTTCTCTACGAGCAGTACTTC. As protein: CASSAPGLLYEQYF.

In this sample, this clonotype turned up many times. The CDR3: CASSLWFGTGELFF. Written as DNA, the CDR3 is TGTGCCAGCAGTCTCTGGTTTGGAACCGGGGAGCTGTTTTTT. This chain links TRBV27 with TRBJ2-2; D uncertain. Germline assignment: CDR1 MNHEY and CDR2 SMNVEV (reference sequence). Between the trimmed V and J ends, which lost 5 bases and 5 bases, there was a span of 12 bases. CDR3 length: 14 amino acids.

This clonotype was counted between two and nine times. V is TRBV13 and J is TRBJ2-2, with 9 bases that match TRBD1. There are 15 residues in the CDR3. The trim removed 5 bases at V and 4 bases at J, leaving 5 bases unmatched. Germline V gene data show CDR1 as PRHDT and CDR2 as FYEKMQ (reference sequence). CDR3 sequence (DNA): TGTGCCAGCAGCCCAGGACAGGGGACCACCGGGGAGCTGTTTTTT. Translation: CASSPGQGTTGELFF.

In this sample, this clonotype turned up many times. The CDR3, as DNA: TGCAGCGTTGAAGGCGGAGCGGGCGGGTCAGATACGCAGTATTTT. This gives the protein CSVEGGAGGSDTQYF. The chain carries TRBV29-1 and TRBJ2-3, with D possibly matching TRBD2 (6 bases). This CDR3 is 15 amino acids long. Looked up from germline, CDR1 is SQVTM and CDR2 is ANQGSEA. V gave up 1 base and J gave up 4 bases, with 15 bases separating them.

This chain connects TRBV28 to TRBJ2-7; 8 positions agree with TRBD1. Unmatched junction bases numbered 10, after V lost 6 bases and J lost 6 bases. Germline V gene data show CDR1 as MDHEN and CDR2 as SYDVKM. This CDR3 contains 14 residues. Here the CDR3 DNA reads TGTGCCAGCAGCGGAGGGACAGGTTTGGGCGAGCAGTACTTC. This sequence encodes CASSGGTGLGEQYF.

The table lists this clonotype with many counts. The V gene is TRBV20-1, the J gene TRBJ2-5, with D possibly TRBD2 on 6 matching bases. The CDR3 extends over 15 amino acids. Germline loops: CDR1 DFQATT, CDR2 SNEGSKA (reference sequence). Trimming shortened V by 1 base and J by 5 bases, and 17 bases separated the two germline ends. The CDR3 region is CSARGGDWLGETQYF. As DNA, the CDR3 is TGCAGTGCTAGAGGTGGGGACTGGCTCGGGGAGACCCAGTACTTC.

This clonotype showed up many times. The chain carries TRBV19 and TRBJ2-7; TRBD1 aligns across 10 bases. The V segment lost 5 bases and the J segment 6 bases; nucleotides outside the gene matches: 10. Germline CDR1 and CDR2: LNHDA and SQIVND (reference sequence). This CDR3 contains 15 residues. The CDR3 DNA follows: TGTGCCAGTAGTCTCCGTCCGGGACAGGGGCTCGAGCAGTACTTC. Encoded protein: CASSLRPGQGLEQYF.

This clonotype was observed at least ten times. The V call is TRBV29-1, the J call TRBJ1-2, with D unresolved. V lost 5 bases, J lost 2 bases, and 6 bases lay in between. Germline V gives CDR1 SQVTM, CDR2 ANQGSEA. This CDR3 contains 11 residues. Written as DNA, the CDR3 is TGCAGCGTTCCGGTAAACTATGGCTACACCTTC. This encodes CSVPVNYGYTF.

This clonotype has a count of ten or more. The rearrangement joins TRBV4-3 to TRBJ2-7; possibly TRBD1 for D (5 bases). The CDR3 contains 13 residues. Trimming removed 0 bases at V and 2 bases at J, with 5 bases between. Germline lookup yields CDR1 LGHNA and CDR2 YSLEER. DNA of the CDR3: TGCGCCAGCAGCCAAGACAGGGCCTACGAGCAGTACTTC. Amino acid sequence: CASSQDRAYEQYF.

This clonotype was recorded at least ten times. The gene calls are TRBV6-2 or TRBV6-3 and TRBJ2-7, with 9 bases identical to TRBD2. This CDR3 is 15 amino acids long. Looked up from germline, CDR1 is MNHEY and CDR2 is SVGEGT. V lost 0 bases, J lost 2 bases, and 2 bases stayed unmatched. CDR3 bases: TGTGCCAGCAGTTACTCGACTAGCGGAGCCTACGAGCAGTACTTC. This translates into CASSYSTSGAYEQYF.

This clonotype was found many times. The CDR3 here is CASSQDRREAFF. As DNA, the CDR3 is TGCGCCAGCAGCCAAGATCGCAGGGAGGCTTTCTTT. The chain uses TRBV4-3 and TRBJ1-1; tentative D call: TRBD1 (5 bases). Germline V gene data show CDR1 as LGHNA and CDR2 as YSLEER. CDR3 length: 12 residues. V shed 0 bases and J shed 11 bases, with 10 bases lying between them.

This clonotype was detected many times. DNA of the CDR3: TGTGCCAGCAGTTTATTTGCGGGGCTGACATCCTACGAGCAGTACTTC. Translated: CASSLFAGLTSYEQYF. The chain links TRBV27 to TRBJ2-7; weak D call: TRBD2 (6 bases). The germline V gene encodes CDR1 MNHEY and CDR2 SMNVEV (reference sequence). The ends were cut back, 1 base at V and 1 base at J, with 14 bases in the middle. This CDR3 has 16 amino acids.